Following are 18 T cell receptor beta chains from one sample sequenced in a study of human T cells and chemical hapten exposure. Documented time point: patch test 1, 2 weeks after DPC sensitization. Treatment noted: therapeutic diphenylcyclopropenone sensitization with weekly scalp DPC. TCRdb re-called the RACE reads through MiXCR, storing one row per CDR3 protein. The sample holds approximately 71,000 distinct CDR3 sequences; roughly 9.8% are singletons and the top ten take 3.3%. The specimen comprised whole blood, sampled in connection with sensitization to the hapten diphenylcyclopropenone (DPC). The receptors shown here come from a woman aged 40 to 50 with alopecia areata. Some clones in this sample may be carry-over from other donors' samples.

The sample holds a few counts of this clonotype. The chain couples TRBV12-3 or TRBV12-4 to TRBJ2-3; tentatively, D is TRBD1 or TRBD2 (5 bases each). Between the trimmed V and J ends, which lost 3 bases and 0 bases, there was a span of 7 bases. The CDR3 is 14 amino acids. This CDR3 is CASSFEGSTDTQYF. As DNA, the CDR3 is TGTGCCAGCAGTTTTGAGGGGAGCACAGATACGCAGTATTTT.

Ten or more counts support this clonotype. V is TRBV12-3 or TRBV12-4 and J is TRBJ1-2, with D unclear. The CDR3 consists of 13 residues. The V end lost 3 bases, the J end lost 3 bases, and 8 bases lay between the germline ends. The CDR3 reads CASSFTFDYGYTF. The CDR3 coding sequence is TGTGCCAGCAGTTTTACCTTCGACTATGGCTACACCTTC.

This clonotype was detected a few times. The rearrangement uses TRBV4-3 and TRBJ2-7; 10 bases are shared with TRBD2. Losses at the gene ends were 0 bases for V and 2 bases for J; bases not matched to a gene: 4. Per the germline V gene, CDR1 is LGHNA and CDR2 is YSLEER. The length of the CDR3 is 16 residues. The CDR3 region has the DNA TGCGCCAGCAGCCAAGATCCTAGCGGGGGCCCCTACGAGCAGTACTTC. Protein sequence: CASSQDPSGGPYEQYF.

This clonotype was seen once. A much larger clone differs by one base, so this may be a read error. In DNA, the CDR3 is TGTGCCAGTAGTCGAGTGGGACAGGATGGCGTCGGCTACACCTTC. Protein: CASSRVGQDGVGYTF. V is TRBV19 and J is TRBJ1-2; 8 nucleotides match TRBD1. The junction had 13 bases not matched to a gene; V was cut back by 5 bases and J by 8 bases. The germline V gene encodes CDR1 LNHDA and CDR2 SQIVND (reference sequence). This CDR3 is built from 15 residues.

This clonotype occurred many times. The V and J genes are TRBV20-1 and TRBJ1-1; D is undetermined. The ends were cut back, 3 bases at V and 2 bases at J, with 4 bases in the middle. The germline CDR1 and CDR2 sequences are DFQATT and SNEGSKA (reference sequence). The CDR3 extends over 11 amino acids. The CDR3 protein is CSARGNTEAFF. CDR3 nucleotide sequence: TGCAGTGCTAGGGGTAACACTGAAGCTTTCTTT.

The table lists this clonotype with many counts. The chain links TRBV4-1 to TRBJ1-1, with D possibly TRBD1 on 5 matching bases. Deletions cut 0 bases from V and 5 bases from J, with 13 bases between. Germline CDR1 and CDR2: MGHRA and YSYEKL. The CDR3 spans 15 residues. The CDR3 coding sequence is TGCGCCAGCAGCCAAGATACTCTTGGGGGTACTGAAGCTTTCTTT. This encodes CASSQDTLGGTEAFF.

The table lists this clonotype with many counts. The rearrangement joins TRBV19 to TRBJ2-1; D remains ambiguous. Deletions cut 2 bases from V and 6 bases from J, with 11 bases between. The germline V gene has CDR1 LNHDA and CDR2 SQIVND (reference sequence). This CDR3 spans 14 amino acids. CDR3 nucleotides: TGTGCCAGTAGTATACCCGGTCGGACCAATGAGCAGTTCTTC. This encodes CASSIPGRTNEQFF.

The chain uses TRBV5-1 and TRBJ1-4; no clear D. V was trimmed by 5 bases and J by 8 bases, leaving 13 bases between them. The length of the CDR3 is 13 residues. CDR1 is SGHRS and CDR2 is YFSETQ in the germline V gene. This chain's CDR3 is CASRFPPDEKLFF. In DNA form, the CDR3 reads TGCGCCAGCAGATTCCCCCCGGACGAAAAACTGTTTTTT.

On this clonotype itself: A much larger clone differs by one base, so this may be a read error. This rearrangement joins TRBV6-6 to TRBJ2-5, with unresolved D. CDR1 MNHNY and CDR2 SVGAGI come from the germline V gene (reference sequence). This CDR3 spans 12 amino acids. The CDR3 protein is CAANRPQETQYF. The CDR3 DNA is TGTGCTGCGAACAGACCTCAAGAGACCCAGTACTTC.

Comment on this clonotype: A much larger clonotype is one base distant, so this may be a read error. The chain couples TRBV29-1 to TRBJ2-3; D perhaps matches TRBD2 (6 bases). The CDR3 is 13 amino acids. Trimming removed 5 bases from V and 2 bases from J, with 11 bases in between. The germline gives CDR1 SQVTM, CDR2 ANQGSEA. The CDR3 DNA reads TGCAGCGTTCCGGGAGCAACCACAGATACGCAGTATTTT. Protein: CSVPGATTDTQYF.

This clonotype was counted a few times. The chain employs TRBV20-1 and TRBJ2-1, with D possibly being TRBD2 (6 bases). Germline assignment: CDR1 DFQATT and CDR2 SNEGSKA (reference sequence). The V gene lost 3 bases and the J gene lost 9 bases, with 12 bases spanning the gap. There are 12 residues in the CDR3. The CDR3 DNA sequence: TGCAGTGCTAGGGCACCGGGACTTGAGCAGTTCTTC. Encoded protein: CSARAPGLEQFF.

Ten or more counts support this clonotype. V usage is TRBV4-2 and J usage is TRBJ2-3, with no clear D. V gave up 1 base and J gave up 7 bases, with 9 bases separating them. This CDR3 contains 13 residues. Germline V gives CDR1 LGHNA, CDR2 YNFKEQ. The CDR3 sequence: CASSQVGQNTQYF. The CDR3 coding sequence is TGTGCCAGCAGCCAAGTTGGGCAAAATACGCAGTATTTT.

In its sample, this clonotype was seen many times. The genes are TRBV5-1 and TRBJ2-3, with 10 nucleotides matching TRBD1. Germline V CDR1 and CDR2: SGHRS, YFSETQ. Germline trimming cut 4 bases from V and 2 bases from J; bases unmatched to any gene: 4. The CDR3 contains 15 residues. As DNA, the CDR3 is TGCGCCAGCAGCCGGGACAGGGGAGACACAGATACGCAGTATTTT. Protein: CASSRDRGDTDTQYF.

Many counts were recorded for this clonotype. A junction boundary mismatches the germline segment, possibly from a read error. This chain joins TRBV5-1 and TRBJ1-2; D possibly corresponds to TRBD1 (5 bases). This CDR3 contains 14 residues. Germline V gives CDR1 SGHRS, CDR2 YFSETQ. CDR3 coding DNA: TGTGCCAGCAGCCTTGGACAAGCTAACTATGGCTACACCTTC. Translation: CASSLGQANYGYTF.

This clonotype was seen ten or more times. The rearrangement uses TRBV6-2 or TRBV6-3 and TRBJ2-7; D not resolved. This CDR3 is 15 amino acids long. The V end lost 8 bases, the J end lost 1 base, and 18 bases lay between the germline ends. The germline V gene encodes CDR1 MNHEY and CDR2 SVGEGT. The CDR3 spells CASGAPGDFSYEQYF. Here the CDR3 DNA reads TGTGCCAGCGGAGCTCCAGGTGATTTTTCCTACGAGCAGTACTTC.

This chain links TRBV7-2 with TRBJ2-6, with TRBD1 identical over 8 bases. J lost 2 bases, V lost 1 base, and 4 bases had no gene match. This CDR3 has 17 amino acids. Per the germline V gene, CDR1 is SGHTA and CDR2 is FQGNSA. The CDR3 DNA sequence: TGTGCCAGCAGCTTAGTCCAGGGGGCAGCTGGGGCCAACGTCCTGACTTTC. Translation: CASSLVQGAAGANVLTF.

The table lists this clonotype with many counts. This chain links TRBV7-2 with TRBJ2-3; TRBD2 matches 13 bases. The V segment lost 4 bases and the J segment 6 bases; nucleotides outside the gene matches: 7. Germline values: CDR1 SGHTA, CDR2 FQGNSA. The CDR3 length is 16 residues. DNA for the CDR3: TGTGCCAGCAGCTCGGGACTAGCGGGGCGGGTTGATACGCAGTATTTT. This codes for CASSSGLAGRVDTQYF.

This clonotype came up many times. The chain links TRBV5-5 to TRBJ2-4; no clear D. Trimming removed 2 bases from V and 7 bases from J, with 7 bases in between. Germline CDR1 and CDR2: SGHKS and YYEKEE (reference sequence). This CDR3 has 12 residues. The DNA of the CDR3 is TGTGCCAGCAGCTTAAACGGTAACATTCAGTACTTC. The encoded protein is CASSLNGNIQYF.